This T cell receptor beta chain came from a study of cytomegalovirus exposure and HLA in healthy donors (dated by TCRdb to the late 2010s). With regard to the full study: An earlier analysis of a few hundred of the donors reported roughly 300 Gb of sequence data and some 110 million unique TCR beta sequences obtained from roughly 180 million T cells. A later genetic analysis used genome-wide SNP genotypes for about three fifths of the roughly 700 donors, treating that subset as a discovery cohort. Every repertoire in the discovery cohort had been generated on one and the same sequencing platform. Donor age, sex, ethnicity and CMV serostatus were compiled together with the repertoire data. To predict cytomegalovirus infection status, the study combined high-throughput TCR immunosequencing, statistical association of individual TCRs with disease status, and machine learning. In an earlier analysis of a few hundred of the donors, high-throughput TCR beta sequencing was used to judge whether each TCR beta V gene segment behaved as functional or pseudogenic. Because of strong linkage in the cohort, five DR-DQ haplotypes were treated as single units for association and clustering. The study aimed to test whether signatures of past pathogen exposure could be identified by cataloging public T cell receptors. Of the 350 to 450 genotyped donors, over 70% fell in the genetic ancestry cluster associated with self-reported Caucasian donors. Besides the first cohort of under 700 subjects, a separate validation cohort made up of over 95 different subjects was used. An early release covering some 640 HLA-typed donors comprised about 320 gigabases of sequencing data and about 90 million unique TCR sequences. The number of donors typed differed by locus, with about 629-640 for A, B, C, DRB1 and DQB1, about 500 for DQA1, approximately 570 for DPA1, and around 460 for DPB1. To study patterns of TCR occurrence, a later analysis re-analyzed previously published TCR beta repertoires from 666 donors and added high-resolution HLA genotyping. HLA typing included class I and class II loci at four-digit resolution. Across 398 genotyped donors of the cohort, an average of about 220,000 unique TCR beta nucleotide sequences per donor were sequenced, and around 20% of those sequences were non-productive. The study used immunosequencing to profile the T cell repertoires of 600 to 850 subjects and linked those repertoires to cytomegalovirus serostatus. In the later analysis, no new phenotypic data were used to find candidate immune exposures; instead, reliance was placed on TCR beta sequences and their occurrence across donors. The paper as a whole reports these results and caveats: The earlier analysis of 450 to 700 of the donors excluded fewer than 20 rarely observed V segments, including chromosome 9 orphons, because counts were too low. Sequencing depth was assumed to be roughly uniform across donors in the presence/absence analyses, though that assumption may not hold. A later analysis found that TCR association rates varied across HLA loci, with DRB1 alleles showing the most associated TCRs and HLA-C alleles the fewest. Several of the top co-occurrence clusters appeared to be linked to parvovirus B19, influenza, CMV and Epstein-Barr virus, according to a later analysis. In a later genetic analysis, fewer N-insertions in productive TCRs were reported among donors in an Asian-associated ancestry cluster than the approximately 670-donor mean. Across donors, most TCR sequences were observed very rarely, whereas some public TCRs were present in many individuals. In a later analysis, HLA-associated TCR beta chains showed more clonal expansion and lower generation probabilities than non-associated chains that were equally common. V-gene and J-gene trimming of TCR beta chains was associated with a missense DCLRE1C variant in a later genetic analysis, and the association was replicated in an independent cohort. When HLA alleles, especially DR and DQ, strongly co-occurred, attributing TCR associations to individual alleles was difficult. The study listed 150 to 200 TCR beta chains as associated with cytomegalovirus. A cluster of highly shared sequence variants was judged likely to be a technical artifact of the sequencing pipeline. Because some donors lacked HLA typing at each locus, the association tests relied only on the typed subset. According to the authors, the approach could potentially be generalized to other disease states and immunological phenotypes. Linkage disequilibrium might explain the correlated functional status among segregating V segments, but an unknown experimental factor could not be excluded. In a later analysis, most CMV-associated TCR beta chains were found to appear HLA-restricted, with HLA associations seemingly driven largely by CMV exposure. CMV serostatus was the only immune exposure information available for the cohort. A further reported finding was that TCR beta sequences accurately predicted the HLA-A and HLA-B alleles for most subjects in the first cohort. In both the original and validation cohorts, the classifier was reported to diagnose cytomegalovirus status with high specificity and sensitivity. In an earlier analysis of over 550 of the donors, most TCR beta V segments were observed in productive rearrangements about 90% or about 30% of the time, broadly matching IMGT annotations. In vitro tests confirmed that a few of the cytomegalovirus-associated TCR beta chains recognize cytomegalovirus antigens. Specific HLA alleles were associated with roughly 16,000 TCR beta sequences at a false discovery rate of 0.05 in a later analysis. The 87-base-pair reads could not distinguish some IMGT-functional V segments, including TRBV6-2 and TRBV6-3, so those segments were excluded. Only TCR beta chains were sequenced in this cohort, and the absence of alpha or paired-chain data limited detectable features.

Note on this clone: This receptor's antigen is unknown. Base qualities are not at hand, and no much larger clone is one base apart.

V lost 5 bases and J lost 9 bases; the stretch between them is 16 bases long. The CDR3 sequence holds 13 residues, the cysteine and phenylalanine included. The CDR3 DNA has 39 bases and is translated from base 1. Sequences SSHAT (CDR1) and FNYEAQ (CDR2) are obtained from the germline V gene (reference sequence). The cohort comprised under 700 healthy bone marrow donors. At the time of sampling, all cohort members were nominally healthy, though unrecorded immune exposures were likely present. The donor was CMV seropositive and was included in the group of approximately 300 seropositive cohort members. Each donor provided a peripheral blood sample, and peripheral blood mononuclear cells were used for TCR beta sequencing. Genomic DNA extraction from the blood cell samples was performed with the Qiagen DNeasy Blood Extraction Kit. The library was built by means of the immunoSEQ multiplex PCR assay. For the multiplex PCR, a mixture combining 60 forward primers for TCR Vbeta segments and 13 reverse primers for TCR Jbeta segments was used. The CDR3 region of rearranged TCR beta genes was amplified from genomic DNA by a multiplex PCR assay. On the Illumina HiSeq System, the amplified TCR beta libraries were sequenced as 87-base-pair reads. On the study's bioinformatics: A later analysis tallied tens of millions of unique TCR beta chains across the 700 or so repertoires, and some 10 million of those chains were shared by two or more donors. Raw reads were error-corrected and collapsed into unique sequences by a nearest-neighbor algorithm in which closely related sequences were merged to remove PCR and sequencing errors. To assign V, D and J gene segments, CDR3 sequences were aligned to IMGT reference sequences. For a sequence to be retained, a match of at least six nucleotides to both a V gene segment and a J gene segment was required. Rearrangements were classified as productive when the CDR3 lacked stop codons and remained in frame with V and J, and all other rearrangements were classified as non-productive. CDR3 was defined according to IMGT convention as the region running from the second conserved V-encoded cysteine to the conserved J-encoded phenylalanine. The earlier analysis of approximately 590 of the donors excluded any sequence lacking an unambiguous match to a single V gene segment. In an earlier analysis of 587 of the donors, V segments were called functional above 56.7% productive rearrangements and were called segregating when the between-donor standard deviation exceeded 5%. A statistical classification framework was built for diagnosing cytomegalovirus status from the catalog of TCR beta chain sequences. In a later analysis, TCR nucleotide sequences were compared against IMGT/GENE-DB human TR gene sequences so that V and J genes could be assigned. In a later analysis, CDR3 sequences and most-parsimonious VDJ recombination scenarios were assigned using the TCRdist pipeline. In a later analysis, every TCR beta chain was defined by the combination of its CDR3 amino acid sequence and its V-gene family, and reads without a unique V-gene family were dropped. To address suspected cross-contamination and a sequencing artifact, a later analysis removed around 590 highly shared, low-generation-probability nucleotide sequences. For each public chain, a later analysis derived a clonal expansion index from normalized ranks of inferred template counts within each repertoire. A later analysis computed generation probabilities with a VDJ recombination model fitted to out-of-frame rearrangements, and checked the results against IGoR. Hypergeometric tests were used in a later analysis to score TCR-TCR, TCR-HLA and TCR-CMV co-occurrence, with a repertoire-size bias correction applied to the TCR pairs. In a later analysis, false discovery rates were estimated by permuting HLA or CMV assignments 20 times. A later analysis grouped co-occurring TCRs with DBSCAN, adding TCRdist sequence similarity when clustering within HLA-allele-positive subsets. For co-occurrence clustering, repertoires with fewer than 30,000 or more than 120,000 public chains were excluded, along with a handful of repertoires with anomalous nucleotide sharing. TCRdb limited this immuneACCESS table to in-frame rearrangements with V and J called. A share of clones is missing; checked studies link under half to unresolved V genes, and the rest is unexplained. From that table come the V and J calls and clone size; the DNA was used to work out D and trimming. Counted in this sample were 200,000 to 300,000 clones; 82% of them appeared once. Clones ranked in the top ten supply 4.5% to 6% of the sample.

The clonotype was recovered from a middle-aged woman in good health and CMV-seropositive. Sequenced input: PBMCs. Rearrangement joined TRBV7-7 to TRBJ2-5; no D gene can be assigned with confidence. The CDR3 corresponds to CASSAVQMEPQYF. The nucleotide sequence is TGTGCCAGCAGCGCCGTCCAGATGGAGCCCCAGTACTTC.